This T cell receptor (beta chain) stems from a study of T cells in Graves' hyperthyroidism and ophthalmopathy. CDR1 is LGHDT, CDR2 YNNKEL, per germline (reference sequence). With 5 bases removed from V and 0 bases from J, the gap between germline ends came to 17 bases. The CDR3 covers 16 residues. General study points: Ophthalmopathy was model-predicted a median about 6.7 months pre-onset.

On this clonotype: Antigen: not known.

Amplification of TCR beta CDR3 regions used RNA as the template. HTBI primers were used for first-round RT-PCR of the TCR CDR3. Via MiXCR, TCRdb re-called the multiplex PCR reads, giving one row per CDR3 protein. This table holds hundreds of thousands of distinct CDR3 sequences, just under 20% found once. The chain employs TRBV3-1 and TRBJ2-7; tentative D call: TRBD2 (6 bases). Source material: blood. The TCR comes from a man in his forties or fifties with Graves' ophthalmopathy. The DNA of the CDR3 is TGTGCCAGCAGCTCATTTACGGGCGGGGACTCCTACGAGCAGTACTTC. Its protein product is CASSSFTGGDSYEQYF.